What follows is one T cell receptor beta chain and its context. Antigen specificity is unknown. Time point denoted: week 23, last vaccination. It was 300 ug of mutant IDH1 20-mer peptide that made up each vaccine dose, given with topical imiquimod. The protocol was immunoSEQ multiplex PCR, while the TCRdb copy is restricted to in-frame clones and leaves out a portion. Altogether 70,000 to 95,000 clones are present, 75% to 90% being singletons, with the ten largest covering approximately 0.8%. These data are taken from a study of a mutant IDH1 vaccine in newly diagnosed glioma. The input for sequencing was PBMCs, taken from a glioma patient whose treatment included an IDH1 peptide vaccine. This sequence was found in a woman in her forties or fifties with glioma.

The CDR3: CASSFPNQETQYF. DNA of the CDR3: TGCGCCAGCAGCTTCCCGAACCAAGAGACCCAGTACTTC. V usage is TRBV5-1 and J usage is TRBJ2-5; D is unresolved. Trimming left V 2 bases short and J 0 bases short, with 5 bases between. The CDR3 has 13 residues. From germline, CDR1 is SGHRS and CDR2 YFSETQ.